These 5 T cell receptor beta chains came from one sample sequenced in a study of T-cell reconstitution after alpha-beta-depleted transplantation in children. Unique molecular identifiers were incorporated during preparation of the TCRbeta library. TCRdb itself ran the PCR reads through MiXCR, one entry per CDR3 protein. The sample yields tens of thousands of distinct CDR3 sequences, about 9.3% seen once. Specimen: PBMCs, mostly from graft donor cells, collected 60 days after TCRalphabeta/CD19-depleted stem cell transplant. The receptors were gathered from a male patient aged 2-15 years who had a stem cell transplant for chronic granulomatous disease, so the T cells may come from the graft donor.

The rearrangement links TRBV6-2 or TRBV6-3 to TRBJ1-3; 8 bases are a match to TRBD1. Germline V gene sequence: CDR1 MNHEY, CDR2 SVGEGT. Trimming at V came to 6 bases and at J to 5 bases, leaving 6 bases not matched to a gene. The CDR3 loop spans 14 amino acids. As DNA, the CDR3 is TGTGCCAGCAGAGGAGGGACAGGTCGAAACACCATATATTTT. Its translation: CASRGGTGRNTIYF.

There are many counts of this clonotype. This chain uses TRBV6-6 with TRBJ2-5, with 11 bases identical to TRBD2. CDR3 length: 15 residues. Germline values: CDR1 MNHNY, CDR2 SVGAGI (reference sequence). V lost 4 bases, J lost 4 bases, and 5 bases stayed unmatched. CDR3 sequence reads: CASSLVAGGAETQYF. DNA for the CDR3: TGTGCCAGCAGTTTGGTAGCGGGAGGGGCAGAGACCCAGTACTTC.

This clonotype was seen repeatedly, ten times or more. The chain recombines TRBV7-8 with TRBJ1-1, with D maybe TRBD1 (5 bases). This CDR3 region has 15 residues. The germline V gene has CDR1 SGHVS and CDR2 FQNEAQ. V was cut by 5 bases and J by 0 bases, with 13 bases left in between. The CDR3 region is CASSQGVRMNTEAFF. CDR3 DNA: TGTGCCAGCAGCCAAGGGGTGAGAATGAACACTGAAGCTTTCTTT. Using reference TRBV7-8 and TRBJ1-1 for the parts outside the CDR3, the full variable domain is GAGVSQSPRYKVAKRGQDVALRCDPISGHVSLFWYQQALGQGPEFLTYFQNEAQLDKSGLPSDRFFAERPEGSVSTLKIQRTQQEDSAVYLCASSQGVRMNTEAFFGQGTRLTVV.

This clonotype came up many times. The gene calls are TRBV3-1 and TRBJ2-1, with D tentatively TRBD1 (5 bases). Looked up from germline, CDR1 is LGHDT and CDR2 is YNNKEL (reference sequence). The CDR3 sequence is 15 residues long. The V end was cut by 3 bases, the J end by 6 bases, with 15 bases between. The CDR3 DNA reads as TGTGCCAGCAGCCAGGGTTCAGGGCCCCGCAATGAGCAGTTCTTC. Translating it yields CASSQGSGPRNEQFF.

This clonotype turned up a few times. The CDR3 DNA is TGTGCCAGCAGCTTAGAATCGGGGAACGTCAAAAACATTCAGTACTTC. This encodes CASSLESGNVKNIQYF. This chain uses TRBV7-2 with TRBJ2-4; D possibly corresponds to TRBD2 (5 bases). The CDR3 totals 16 residues. Germline V gene sequence: CDR1 SGHTA, CDR2 FQGNSA. Trimming pared 1 base from V and 3 bases from J, leaving 13 bases between.